The 23 T cell receptor beta chains listed next were all sequenced from one sample in a study of blood T cell repertoires in COVID-19. Method: immunoSEQ multiplex PCR; TCRdb's copy keeps in-frame clones and lacks some. The table has 90,000 to 150,000 clones, roughly 76% seen once. Sequencing was performed on peripheral blood. These receptors all come from a human donor in a cohort sampled during active COVID-19.

The chain is built from TRBV6-5 and TRBJ2-2; perhaps TRBD1 as D (5 bases). Germline loops: CDR1 MNHEY, CDR2 SVGAGI. V lost 0 bases and J lost 3, with 8 bases in between. This CDR3 spans 15 amino acids. The CDR3 region has the DNA TGTGCCAGCAGTTACTCGGGGCTGTACACCGGGGAGCTGTTTTTT. Encoded protein: CASSYSGLYTGELFF.

This chain links TRBV27 with TRBJ2-6; weak D call: TRBD1 (6 bases). The CDR3 extends over 18 amino acids. Germline CDR1 is MNHEY and CDR2 is SMNVEV (reference sequence). Trimming left V 7 bases short and J 0 bases short, with 19 bases between. This CDR3 is CASTTRRQDISGANVLTF. The CDR3, as DNA: TGTGCCAGCACCACCCGAAGACAGGATATCTCTGGGGCCAACGTCCTGACTTTC.

The V and J genes are TRBV28 and TRBJ2-2, with D unclear. Trimming took 5 bases from V and 1 from J, leaving 11 bases between them. There are 15 residues in the CDR3. Germline assignment: CDR1 MDHEN and CDR2 SYDVKM. This CDR3 is CASSQVGRNTGELFF. CDR3 DNA: TGTGCCAGCAGTCAGGTGGGCAGGAACACCGGGGAGCTGTTTTTT.

The genes are TRBV4-3 and TRBJ2-1; D uncertain. CDR3 length: 13 amino acids. Trimming took 0 bases from V and 7 from J, leaving 7 bases between them. From germline, CDR1 is LGHNA and CDR2 YSLEER. As DNA, the CDR3 is TGCGCCAGCAGCCAAGATCCGGTTAATGAGCAGTTCTTC. Protein sequence: CASSQDPVNEQFF.

This rearrangement joins TRBV6-1 to TRBJ1-5, with a weak D call TRBD1 (5 bases). Germline V gives CDR1 MNHNS, CDR2 SASEGT. The V end lost 0 bases, the J end lost 9 bases, and 15 bases lay between the germline ends. The CDR3 totals 15 residues. This CDR3 reads CASSEAMTGVRPQHF. The CDR3 nucleotides are TGTGCCAGCAGTGAAGCGATGACGGGGGTGCGGCCCCAGCATTTT.

The chain employs TRBV30 and TRBJ1-1, with D uncertain. Trimming pared 5 bases from V and 0 bases from J, leaving 7 bases between. CDR1 GTSNPN and CDR2 SVGIG come from the germline V gene (reference sequence). The CDR3 contains 12 residues. In DNA, the CDR3 is TGTGCCTGGGGAGTTATGAACACTGAAGCTTTCTTT. It encodes CAWGVMNTEAFF. Variable domain in full (rest from reference TRBV30 and TRBJ1-1): SQTIHQWPATLVQPVGSPLSLECTVEGTSNPNLYWYRQAAGRGLQLLFYSVGIGQISSEVPQNLSASRPQDRQFILSSKKLLLSDSGFYLCAWGVMNTEAFFGQGTRLTVV.

The rearrangement joins TRBV2 to TRBJ1-6, with D possibly TRBD1 on 6 matching bases. Deletions cut 0 bases from V and 7 bases from J, with 13 bases between. CDR3 size: 16 residues. Per the germline V gene, CDR1 is SNHLY and CDR2 is FYNNEI. The CDR3 protein is CASSEAPGVRNSPLHF. The DNA for the CDR3 is TGTGCCAGCAGTGAAGCGCCAGGGGTACGCAATTCACCCCTCCACTTT.

CDR3 DNA: TGTGCCAGCAGCTCGAACTCGGACAGGGGTAATTCACCCCTCCACTTT. Protein product: CASSSNSDRGNSPLHF. This chain uses TRBV5-4 with TRBJ1-6; 9 bases agree with TRBD1. The germline V gene has CDR1 SGHNT and CDR2 YYREEE (reference sequence). V trimming: 3 bases; J trimming: 6 bases; junction bases outside the gene matches: 7. This CDR3 has 16 residues.

The sample holds a few counts of this clone. This rearrangement joins TRBV11-2 to TRBJ2-6; 8 bases align to TRBD1. Germline CDR1 SGHAT, CDR2 FQNNGV. This CDR3 is 17 amino acids long. With V trimmed by 1 base and J by 2 bases, 4 bases remained unmatched. CDR3 in DNA: TGTGCCAGCAGCTTAGCGCCAGGGGGCGCTGGGGCCAACGTCCTGACTTTC. Its protein is CASSLAPGGAGANVLTF.

The V gene is TRBV2, the J gene TRBJ2-1; a weak D match, TRBD1 (5 bases). Germline-derived CDR1 and CDR2 are SNHLY and FYNNEI. The CDR3 spans 14 residues. V lost 4 bases and J 7 bases, leaving 14 bases between the germline ends. CDR3 residues: CASSGREGINEQFF. Here the CDR3 DNA reads TGTGCCAGCAGTGGCAGGGAAGGGATAAATGAGCAGTTCTTC.

This chain's CDR3 is CASPREGAANTEAFF. The DNA for the CDR3 is TGTGCCAGCCCGAGAGAGGGGGCAGCGAACACTGAAGCTTTCTTT. The chain joins TRBV28 to TRBJ1-1, with 7 bases matching TRBD1. Trimming at V came to 8 bases and at J to 1 base, leaving 10 bases not matched to a gene. The CDR3 runs to 15 residues. Germline V CDR1 and CDR2: MDHEN, SYDVKM. The full variable domain, its missing parts supplied by reference TRBV28 and TRBJ1-1, is DVKVTQSSRYLVKRTGEKVFLECVQDMDHENMFWYRQDPGLGLRLIYFSYDVKMKEKGDIPEGYSVSREKKERFSLILESASTNQTSMYLCASPREGAANTEAFFGQGTRLTVV.

This clone was observed a handful of times. The J gene is TRBJ2-7, the V gene TRBV6-5, with D possibly TRBD1 on 5 matching bases. V was cut by 6 bases and J by 3 bases, with 18 bases left in between. Per germline, CDR1 MNHEY and CDR2 SVGAGI. This CDR3 is built from 15 residues. The CDR3 nucleotides read TGTGCCAGCAGGATACGGCAGGACAACGACTACGAGCAGTACTTC. It yields the protein CASRIRQDNDYEQYF.

CDR3 in DNA: TGCGCCAGCAGCTCGGGGGGAGGCTCAGATACGCAGTATTTT. Its protein product is CASSSGGGSDTQYF. The rearrangement joins TRBV5-1 to TRBJ2-3, with 7 bases that match TRBD2. The CDR3 covers 14 residues. Germline V gene lookup returns CDR1 SGHRS and CDR2 YFSETQ. V dropped 3 bases and J dropped 4; count of bases not matched to a gene: 5.

The chain recombines TRBV6-2 or TRBV6-3 with TRBJ2-1, with a weak D call TRBD1 (6 bases). The CDR3 runs to 15 residues. V lost 2 bases and J lost 10, with 18 bases in between. Germline V gives CDR1 MNHEY, CDR2 SVGEGT. This CDR3 reads CASSYHATGSKEQFF. DNA for the CDR3: TGTGCCAGCAGTTACCATGCGACAGGTAGCAAAGAGCAGTTCTTC.

This clone has a single count. This chain links TRBV12-5 with TRBJ1-5; D is uncertain. The length of the CDR3 is 13 residues. CDR1 is LGHNT, CDR2 FRNRAP, per germline. V shed 3 bases and J shed 5 bases, with 8 bases lying between them. The DNA of the CDR3 is TGTGCTAGTGGTTTAACAATTTATCAGCCCCAGCATTTT. It translates to CASGLTIYQPQHF.

CDR3 loop: CASSWDRGINQPQHF. The CDR3 coding sequence is TGTGCCAGCAGTTGGGACAGGGGGATAAATCAGCCCCAGCATTTT. The J gene is TRBJ1-5, the V gene TRBV6-5; the match to TRBD1 covers 11 bases. The trim removed 4 bases at V and 4 bases at J, leaving 3 bases unmatched. This CDR3 contains 15 residues. Germline V gene lookup returns CDR1 MNHEY and CDR2 SVGAGI.

The gene calls are TRBV19 and TRBJ2-1; 8 positions agree with TRBD2. The germline gives CDR1 LNHDA, CDR2 SQIVND (reference sequence). J gave up 10 bases and V 5 bases, and 4 bases lay outside the gene matches. The CDR3 covers 12 residues. CDR3 residues: CASSPSGLEQFF. The CDR3 DNA follows: TGTGCCAGTAGTCCTAGCGGGTTAGAGCAGTTCTTC.

The rearrangement joins TRBV18 to TRBJ2-1, with D possibly being TRBD2 (6 bases). Germline CDR1 KGHSH, CDR2 LQKENI. V lost 3 bases to trimming and J lost 7 bases, with 19 bases between them. The CDR3 is 16 amino acids. The CDR3 DNA reads as TGTGCCAGCTCACCGAGGCCTTGGGACTCCTCAAATGAGCAGTTCTTC. Its protein product is CASSPRPWDSSNEQFF.

This clone came up once. V gene TRBV7-8 combines with J gene TRBJ1-1; possibly TRBD1 for D (6 bases). CDR1 is SGHVS and CDR2 is FQNEAQ in the germline V gene. V lost 5 bases, J lost 5 bases, and 21 bases lay in between. This CDR3 region has 16 residues. The CDR3 nucleotides read TGTGCCAGCAGCCCGGACAGTCTTCTTAGGGGGACTGAAGCTTTCTTT. Protein product: CASSPDSLLRGTEAFF.

The genes are TRBV5-6 and TRBJ1-1; a weak D match, TRBD1 (6 bases). Trimming took off 0 bases at V and 4 bases at J, with 25 bases between the two ends. This CDR3 has 19 residues. CDR1 is SGHDT, CDR2 YYEEEE, per germline. The CDR3 region is CASSLGPVTGVTGGTEAFF. CDR3 coding DNA: TGTGCCAGCAGCTTGGGGCCGGTTACAGGAGTGACAGGAGGCACTGAAGCTTTCTTT.

The V gene is TRBV11-2, the J gene TRBJ2-3, with TRBD2 matching 12 bases. The J segment lost 5 bases and the V segment lost 4 bases, leaving 4 bases of the junction unmatched. The CDR3 covers 15 residues. Germline V gene sequence: CDR1 SGHAT, CDR2 FQNNGV. This chain's CDR3 is CASSSLAGGLDTQYF. CDR3 nucleotide sequence: TGTGCCAGCAGCTCCCTAGCGGGAGGGTTAGATACGCAGTATTTT.

CDR3 loop: CASSVSGTGSGDTQYF. The CDR3 coding sequence is TGTGCCAGCAGTGTTTCCGGGACAGGGTCTGGAGATACGCAGTATTTT. The chain combines TRBV6-1 with TRBJ2-3; 9 bases are a match to TRBD1. This CDR3 region has 16 residues. The V gene's germline CDR1 is MNHNS and CDR2 SASEGT. J gave up 5 bases and V 4 bases, and 10 bases lay outside the gene matches.

V gene TRBV14 combines with J gene TRBJ1-1, with unresolved D. The CDR3 consists of 14 residues. CDR1 is SGHDN and CDR2 is FVKESK in the germline V gene. V shed 4 bases and J shed 0 bases, with 9 bases lying between them. In DNA, the CDR3 is TGTGCCAGCAGCCCAGAATACATGAACACTGAAGCTTTCTTT. Its protein product is CASSPEYMNTEAFF. The variable domain in full, with the rest retrieved from reference TRBV14 and TRBJ1-1, is EAGVTQFPSHSVIEKGQTVTLRCDPISGHDNLYWYRRVMGKEIKFLLHFVKESKQDESGMPNNRFLAERTGGTYSTLKVQPAELEDSGVYFCASSPEYMNTEAFFGQGTRLTVV.